This T cell receptor (beta chain) was obtained from a study of T cells in Graves' hyperthyroidism and ophthalmopathy. Study-wide findings and caveats: Blood also carried most thyroid clonotypes expanded above 0.001.

The investigators amplified TCR beta CDR3 regions from RNA transcripts. HTBI primers were employed in a first-round RT-PCR of the TCR CDR3. TCRdb reprocessed the multiplex PCR reads via MiXCR and lists one record per CDR3 protein. This table holds under 350,000 distinct CDR3 sequences, around a sixth found once. Recently diagnosed hyperthyroidism of less than 2 months' duration affected patients aged 18 to 65. Pregnant or lactating patients were excluded, as were those with uncontrolled infection or other autoimmune disease. This clonotype was found a few times. Its antigen is unidentified. J lost 3 bases, V lost 6 bases, and 2 bases had no gene match. Per the germline V gene, CDR1 is MDHEN and CDR2 is SYDVKM. CDR3 size: 12 residues.

This chain connects TRBV28 to TRBJ2-7; 7 nucleotides align to TRBD1. The receptor was isolated from a woman in her fifties or sixties with Graves' hyperthyroidism. Sequencing input: blood. The CDR3 here is CASRGQDYEQYV. Here the CDR3 DNA reads TGTGCCAGCAGAGGACAGGACTACGAGCAGTACGTC.